Below, 22 T cell receptor beta chains from the same sample are listed, as sequenced in a study of molecular identifiers for immune sequencing clone quantification. TCRdb ran MiXCR on the PCR reads and lists one entry per CDR3 protein. Here the sample spans about 320,000 distinct CDR3 sequences, about 20% being singletons. The source material was naive CD8+ T cells from blood, with Jurkat cell RNA spiked in. As to subset: FACS-sorted CD8+CD4-CCR7+CD45RA+ naive T cells. The source is a human donor in good health. Some libraries in this study had Jurkat cell RNA spiked in.

This clonotype was observed at least ten times. The chain combines TRBV7-9 with TRBJ2-7, with 7 nucleotides matching TRBD1. V was clipped by 6 bases and J by 6 bases; unmatched bases: 14. The CDR3 loop spans 15 amino acids. CDR1 and CDR2 from the germline V gene are SEHNR and FQNEAQ (reference sequence). Here the CDR3 reads CASSSLGGQLGEQYF. The CDR3 coding sequence is TGTGCCAGCAGTTCACTAGGGGGACAGCTGGGCGAGCAGTACTTC.

This clonotype was picked up many times. The chain employs TRBV10-2 and TRBJ2-1; perhaps TRBD2 as D (6 bases). Trimming took off 8 bases at V and 9 bases at J, with 14 bases between the two ends. The CDR3 extends over 12 amino acids. CDR1 and CDR2 (germline): WSHSY, SAAADI. CDR3 in DNA: TGCGCCAGCTCCGTGGGGGGTGGTGAGCAGTTCTTC. This gives the protein CASSVGGGEQFF.

This clonotype was seen many times. The chain combines TRBV29-1 with TRBJ1-1; possibly TRBD1 for D (6 bases). CDR1 SQVTM and CDR2 ANQGSEA come from the germline V gene. This CDR3 contains 12 residues. V lost 7 bases and J 5 bases, leaving 14 bases between the germline ends. CDR3 region: CSAEVRGTEAFF. CDR3 nucleotides: TGCAGCGCTGAGGTGAGGGGGACTGAAGCTTTCTTT. Together with reference TRBV29-1 and TRBJ1-1, the CDR3 gives the full variable domain: SAVISQKPSRDICQRGTSLTIQCQVDSQVTMMFWYRQQPGQSLTLIATANQGSEATYESGFVIDKFPISRPNLTFSTLTVSNMSPEDSSIYLCSAEVRGTEAFFGQGTRLTVV.

With regard to this clonotype: A read error may be the cause here, since a much bigger clone is one base away. The chain carries TRBV4-1 and TRBJ1-6; perhaps TRBD1 as D (5 bases). CDR1 is MGHRA and CDR2 is YSYEKL in the germline V gene. The CDR3 runs to 16 residues. The CDR3 bases are TGCGCCAGCAGCCATACCGGGACGGAGTATAGTTCACCCCTCCACTTT. Its protein product is CASSHTGTEYSSPLHF.

This clonotype was found many times. Written as DNA, the CDR3 is TGTGCCACCAGAGAGCGGGGGGTGGTAGATACGCAGTATTTT. As protein: CATRERGVVDTQYF. J is TRBJ2-3 and V is TRBV15; the match to TRBD2 covers 9 bases. This CDR3 is built from 14 residues. Trimming took 6 bases from V and 5 from J; bases not matched to a gene: 6. Germline V lookup: CDR1 LNHNV, CDR2 YYDKDF (reference sequence).

This clonotype appeared many times. The rearrangement links TRBV7-2 to TRBJ2-7, with 12 bases lining up with TRBD2. J was trimmed by 2 bases and V by 4 bases; bases with no gene match: 6. The CDR3 is 16 residues long. Per germline, CDR1 SGHTA and CDR2 FQGNSA. CDR3 amino acids: CASSYTSGRSTYEQYF. The CDR3 DNA is TGTGCCAGCAGCTACACTAGCGGGAGGAGTACCTACGAGCAGTACTTC.

At least ten counts were recorded for this clonotype. J is TRBJ2-5 and V is TRBV29-1, with D maybe TRBD2 (5 bases). Per the germline V gene, CDR1 is SQVTM and CDR2 is ANQGSEA. The CDR3 loop spans 12 amino acids. The V gene lost 6 bases and the J gene lost 5 bases, with 13 bases spanning the gap. CDR3 protein: CSVGTRWETQYF. CDR3 in DNA: TGCAGCGTCGGAACTAGGTGGGAGACCCAGTACTTC.

This clonotype came up many times. The CDR3 nucleotides are TGCGCCAGCAGCGGCACTAGCGGGGCTAGCACAGATACGCAGTATTTT. It yields the protein CASSGTSGASTDTQYF. The rearrangement joins TRBV5-1 to TRBJ2-3; 10 bases agree with TRBD2. Germline assignment: CDR1 SGHRS and CDR2 YFSETQ. The length of the CDR3 is 16 residues. V gave up 4 bases and J gave up 0 bases; unmatched junction bases: 5.

This clonotype occurred many times. The chain links TRBV28 to TRBJ1-2; 7 nucleotides align to TRBD1. The CDR3 runs 17 residues. After removal of 5 bases from V and 4 bases from J, the junction contained 16 bases not matched to a gene. Germline lookup yields CDR1 MDHEN and CDR2 SYDVKM. CDR3 in DNA: TGTGCCAGCAGTCCCGGAGGGGGCGCCGGGATCCCCTATGGCTACACCTTC. Translating it yields CASSPGGGAGIPYGYTF.

This clonotype was seen at least ten times. The chain carries TRBV29-1 and TRBJ1-1; TRBD1 agrees at 8 bases. J was trimmed by 4 bases and V by 5 bases; bases with no gene match: 9. The CDR3 sequence is 14 residues long. The germline gives CDR1 SQVTM, CDR2 ANQGSEA. CDR3 sequence: CSVTMQGARTEAFF. In DNA, the CDR3 is TGCAGCGTTACCATGCAGGGGGCGCGCACTGAAGCTTTCTTT.

The table lists this clonotype with many counts. This rearrangement joins TRBV4-3 to TRBJ1-2, with D uncertain. Germline V gives CDR1 LGHNA, CDR2 YSLEER. The CDR3 runs 13 residues. With 2 bases removed from V and 5 bases from J, the gap between germline ends came to 9 bases. This chain's CDR3 is CASSQQRSYGYTF. CDR3 coding DNA: TGCGCCAGCAGCCAACAAAGATCATATGGCTACACCTTC.

A remark on this clonotype: Being one base from a much bigger clone, this may be a read error. This chain uses TRBV19 with TRBJ2-7; perhaps TRBD1 as D (5 bases). The CDR3 spans 13 residues. With 3 bases removed from V and 8 bases from J, the gap between germline ends came to 14 bases. Germline V gives CDR1 LNHDA, CDR2 SQIVND (reference sequence). The CDR3 nucleotides are TGTGCCAGTAGTATGGCTGGATGGGGCAAGCAGTACTTC. The encoded protein is CASSMAGWGKQYF.

This clonotype was observed at least ten times. The chain has TRBV20-1 and TRBJ2-2; D is undetermined. In germline, CDR1 is DFQATT, CDR2 SNEGSKA (reference sequence). The ends were cut back, 3 bases at V and 3 bases at J, with 5 bases in the middle. The CDR3 has 12 amino acids. The CDR3 sequence is CSASVDTGELFF. CDR3 DNA: TGCAGTGCTAGCGTAGACACCGGGGAGCTGTTTTTT.

The chain carries TRBV7-9 and TRBJ1-2; 8 nucleotides align to TRBD1. Germline V CDR1 and CDR2: SEHNR, FQNEAQ (reference sequence). The CDR3 consists of 14 residues. The V and J ends lost 3 bases and 8 bases, in that order; junction bases with no gene match: 8. The CDR3 bases are TGTGCCAGCAGCTTCGTGGTGGACAGGGACGGCTACACCTTC. It specifies CASSFVVDRDGYTF. Variable domain in full (rest from reference TRBV7-9 and TRBJ1-2): DTGVSQNPRHKITKRGQNVTFRCDPISEHNRLYWYRQTLGQGPEFLTYFQNEAQLEKSRLLSDRFSAERPKGSFSTLEIQRTEQGDSAMYLCASSFVVDRDGYTFGSGTRLTVV.

This clonotype was recorded at least ten times. The chain links TRBV3-1 to TRBJ2-7; TRBD2 matches 11 bases. CDR3 size: 14 residues. The germline V gene encodes CDR1 LGHDT and CDR2 YNNKEL (reference sequence). V dropped 4 bases and J dropped 3; count of bases not matched to a gene: 2. The CDR3 DNA sequence: TGTGCCAGCAGCCCGACTAGCGGGAACTACGAGCAGTACTTC. Encoded protein: CASSPTSGNYEQYF.

This clonotype appeared a few times. A much more abundant neighbour one base away suggests this may be a read error. As the CDR3 is not closed by the conserved phenylalanine or tryptophan, this likely results from a read error. V gene TRBV29-1 combines with J gene TRBJ1-1; no definite D call. V was trimmed by 4 bases and J by 4 bases, leaving 13 bases between them. Germline V gene lookup returns CDR1 SQVTM and CDR2 ANQGSEA. This CDR3 has 13 residues. The CDR3 DNA reads as TGCAGCGTTGTTGGCGGAGCGGTCACTGAAGCTTTCTAT. As protein: CSVVGGAVTEAFY.

This clonotype was seen repeatedly, ten times or more. The chain employs TRBV20-1 and TRBJ2-7; D gene unclear. This CDR3 has 14 residues. Germline V CDR1 and CDR2: DFQATT, SNEGSKA (reference sequence). Deletions cut 0 bases from V and 2 bases from J, with 11 bases between. The CDR3 sequence: CSARDPTDTYEQYF. The CDR3 coding sequence is TGCAGTGCTAGAGATCCCACAGACACCTACGAGCAGTACTTC.

This clonotype was observed many times. V is TRBV7-6 and J is TRBJ2-5; D possibly corresponds to TRBD2 (6 bases). Trimming removed 8 bases from V and 4 bases from J, with 17 bases in between. This CDR3 contains 14 residues. Looked up from germline, CDR1 is SGHVS and CDR2 is FNYEAQ. The DNA of the CDR3 is TGTGCCAGCGCACCAACTTGGGGAGGAGAGACCCAGTACTTC. This encodes CASAPTWGGETQYF. Full variable domain (rest looked up from reference TRBV7-6 and TRBJ2-5): GAGVSQSPRYKVTKRGQDVALRCDPISGHVSLYWYRQALGQGPEFLTYFNYEAQQDKSGLPNDRFSAERPEGSISTLTIQRTEQRDSAMYRCASAPTWGGETQYFGPGTRLLVL.

Comment on this clonotype: The germline gene is not matched at one end of the junction; a read error may be the cause. V gene TRBV27 combines with J gene TRBJ2-7, with D possibly being TRBD1 or TRBD2 (5 bases each). This CDR3 is built from 15 residues. Germline loops: CDR1 MNHEY, CDR2 SMNVEV (reference sequence). The CDR3 DNA sequence: TGTGCCTGCAGTTTAGGGACCAGTGAGATCTACGAGCAGTACTTC. This encodes CACSLGTSEIYEQYF.

Regarding this clonotype: A much larger clone lies one base from this, so it may be a read error. The gene calls are TRBV4-1 and TRBJ1-1; no clear D gene. The CDR3 spans 12 residues. Germline lookup yields CDR1 MGHRA and CDR2 YSYEKL. The CDR3 nucleotides are TGCGCCGGCAGCCAAAAAAACAGTGAAGCTTTCTTT. Translating it yields CAGSQKNSEAFF.

The V and J genes are TRBV30 and TRBJ1-1; D is perhaps TRBD1 (6 bases). Germline assignment: CDR1 GTSNPN and CDR2 SVGIG (reference sequence). The ends were cut back, 2 bases at V and 4 bases at J, with 14 bases in the middle. CDR3 length: 14 amino acids. DNA for the CDR3: TGTGCCTGGAGTAAAGGGCAGGGGATCACTGAAGCTTTCTTT. This encodes CAWSKGQGITEAFF. Full variable domain (missing parts from reference TRBV30 and TRBJ1-1): SQTIHQWPATLVQPVGSPLSLECTVEGTSNPNLYWYRQAAGRGLQLLFYSVGIGQISSEVPQNLSASRPQDRQFILSSKKLLLSDSGFYLCAWSKGQGITEAFFGQGTRLTVV.

Note on this clonotype: A much larger clone lies one base from this, so it may be a read error. The chain uses TRBV4-3 and TRBJ2-3; 9 nucleotides agree with TRBD1. This CDR3 comprises 16 residues. CDR1 and CDR2 (germline): LGHNA, YSLEER. The DNA for the CDR3 is TGCGTCAGCAGCCACCCCGGACAGGGGATCGCAGATACGCAGTATTTT. Amino acids: CVSSHPGQGIADTQYF.